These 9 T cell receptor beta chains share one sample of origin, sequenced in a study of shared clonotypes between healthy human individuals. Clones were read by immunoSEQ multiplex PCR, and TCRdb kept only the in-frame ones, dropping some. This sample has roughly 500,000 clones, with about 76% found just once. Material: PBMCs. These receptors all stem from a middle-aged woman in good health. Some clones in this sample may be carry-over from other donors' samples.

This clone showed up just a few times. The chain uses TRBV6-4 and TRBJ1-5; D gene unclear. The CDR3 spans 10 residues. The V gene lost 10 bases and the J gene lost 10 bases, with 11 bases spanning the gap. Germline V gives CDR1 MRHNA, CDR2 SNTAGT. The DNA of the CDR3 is TGTGCCACCAGAGTAATCCCCCAGCATTTT. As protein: CATRVIPQHF.

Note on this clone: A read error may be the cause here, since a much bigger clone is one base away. Here the CDR3 DNA reads TGTGCCAGCAGCCTAGCGGGAGGGCCCTACAATGAGCAGTTCTTC. This encodes CASSLAGGPYNEQFF. The chain carries TRBV7-3 and TRBJ2-1; 12 bases fit TRBD2. The CDR3 loop spans 15 amino acids. CDR1 SGHTA and CDR2 FQGTGA come from the germline V gene. The trim removed 5 bases at V and 2 bases at J, leaving 1 base unmatched. Looking up the rest from reference TRBV7-3 and TRBJ2-1 gives the full variable domain: GAGVSQTPSNKVTEKGKYVELRCDPISGHTALYWYRQSLGQGPEFLIYFQGTGAADDSGLPNDRFFAVRPEGSVSTLKIQRTERGDSAVYLCASSLAGGPYNEQFFGPGTRLTVL.

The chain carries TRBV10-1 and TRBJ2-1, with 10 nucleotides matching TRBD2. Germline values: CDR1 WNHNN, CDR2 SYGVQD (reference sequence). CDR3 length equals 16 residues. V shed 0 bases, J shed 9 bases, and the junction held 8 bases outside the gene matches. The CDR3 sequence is CASSESRASGSFEQFF. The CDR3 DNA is TGCGCCAGCAGTGAGTCCCGGGCTAGCGGGAGTTTTGAGCAGTTCTTC.

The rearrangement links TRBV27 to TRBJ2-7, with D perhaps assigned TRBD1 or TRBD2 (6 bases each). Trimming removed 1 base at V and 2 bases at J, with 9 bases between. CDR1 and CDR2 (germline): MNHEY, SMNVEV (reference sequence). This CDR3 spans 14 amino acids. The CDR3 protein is CASSLFRGPYEQYF. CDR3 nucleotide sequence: TGTGCCAGCAGTTTATTTCGGGGGCCCTACGAGCAGTACTTC.

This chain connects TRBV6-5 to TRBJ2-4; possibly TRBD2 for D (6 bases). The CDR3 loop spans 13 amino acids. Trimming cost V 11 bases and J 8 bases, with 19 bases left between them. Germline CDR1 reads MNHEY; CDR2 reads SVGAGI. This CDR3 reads CASQGGAGDIQYF. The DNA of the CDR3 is TGTGCCTCCCAGGGCGGGGCCGGGGACATTCAGTACTTC.

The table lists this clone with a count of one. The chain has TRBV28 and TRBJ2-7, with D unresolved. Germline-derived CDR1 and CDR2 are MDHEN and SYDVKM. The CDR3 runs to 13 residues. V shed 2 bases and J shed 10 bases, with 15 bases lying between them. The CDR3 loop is CASSLSNGVGQYF. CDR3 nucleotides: TGTGCCAGCAGTTTAAGCAATGGGGTGGGTCAGTACTTC. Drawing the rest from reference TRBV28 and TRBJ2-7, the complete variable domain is DVKVTQSSRYLVKRTGEKVFLECVQDMDHENMFWYRQDPGLGLRLIYFSYDVKMKEKGDIPEGYSVSREKKERFSLILESASTNQTSMYLCASSLSNGVGQYFGPGTRLTVT.

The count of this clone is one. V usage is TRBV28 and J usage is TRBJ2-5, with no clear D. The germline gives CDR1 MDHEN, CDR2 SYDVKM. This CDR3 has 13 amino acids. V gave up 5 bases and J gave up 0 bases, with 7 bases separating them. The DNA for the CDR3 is TGTGCCAGCAGTCGGCGGAACCAAGAGACCCAGTACTTC. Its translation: CASSRRNQETQYF.

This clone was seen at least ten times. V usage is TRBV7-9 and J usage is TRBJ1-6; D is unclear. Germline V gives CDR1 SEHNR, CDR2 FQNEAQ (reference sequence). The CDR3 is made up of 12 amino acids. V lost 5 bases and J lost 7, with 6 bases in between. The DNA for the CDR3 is TGTGCCAGCAGCACGATGAATTCACCCCTCCACTTT. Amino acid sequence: CASSTMNSPLHF.

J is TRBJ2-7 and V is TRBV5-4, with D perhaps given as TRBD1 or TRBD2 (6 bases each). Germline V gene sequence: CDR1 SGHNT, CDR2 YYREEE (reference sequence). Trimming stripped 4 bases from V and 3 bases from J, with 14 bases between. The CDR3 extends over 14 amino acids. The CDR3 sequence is CASSRGTPIYEQYF. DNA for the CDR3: TGTGCCAGCAGCCGCGGGACACCGATCTACGAGCAGTACTTC. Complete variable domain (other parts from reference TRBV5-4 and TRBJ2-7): ETGVTQSPTHLIKTRGQQVTLRCSSQSGHNTVSWYQQALGQGPQFIFQYYREEENGRGNFPPRFSGLQFPNYSSELNVNALELDDSALYLCASSRGTPIYEQYFGPGTRLTVT.